The T cell receptor beta chain described here comes from a study of blood T cell repertoires in COVID-19. Study-wide background: Sources were T cells, B-cell-depleted T cells, or PBMCs; the material itself was cDNA or gDNA.

In the authors' methods: Reference gene primer amplification gave nucleated cell count estimates. Some clones are missing from TCRdb's copy, which holds only in-frame ones; the method was immunoSEQ multiplex PCR. The D gene and trimming were derived from the DNA, and the V and J assignments and clone size from that table. The repertoire holds approximately 97,000 clones, with around 84% as singletons. V was cut by 6 bases and J by 5 bases, with 14 bases left in between. Germline CDR1 reads MDHEN; CDR2 reads SYDVKM. The CDR3 covers 14 residues. This clonotype originated in a man over 45 with active or convalescent COVID-19. Source material: peripheral blood. The V and J genes are TRBV28 and TRBJ2-4; maybe TRBD2 (5 bases). CDR3 in DNA: TGTGCCAGCAGGACGAGGGCGCGGGAAAACATTCAGTACTTC. Translated: CASRTRARENIQYF.